Below are 3 T cell receptor beta chains sequenced from a single sample in a study of shared clonotypes between healthy human individuals. TCRdb's table, derived via immunoSEQ multiplex PCR, lists solely in-frame clones and lacks some. The sample lists roughly 2 million clones, 90% to 96% occurring once. The specimen was naive CD4+ T cells sorted from blood. The subset was: CD45RA+ positively selected. Source of these receptors: a man younger than 35 in good health.

This clone was recorded only once. The chain combines TRBV6-5 with TRBJ2-5; no clear D gene. Between the trimmed V and J ends, which lost 2 bases and 7 bases, there was a span of 11 bases. The germline V gene encodes CDR1 MNHEY and CDR2 SVGAGI. This CDR3 contains 13 residues. CDR3 in amino acids: CASSYLATGTQYF. As DNA, the CDR3 is TGTGCCAGCAGTTACCTGGCAACGGGGACCCAGTACTTC.

This clone has more than one count but fewer than ten. This chain connects TRBV7-8 to TRBJ2-1, with 10 bases matching TRBD2. Germline-derived CDR1 and CDR2 are SGHVS and FQNEAQ. The V gene end was trimmed by 5 bases and the J gene end by 9 bases; junction bases not matched to a gene: 7. The CDR3 covers 14 residues. Here the CDR3 reads CASSPRTSGGEQFF. The CDR3 coding sequence is TGTGCCAGCAGCCCGAGGACTAGCGGAGGTGAGCAGTTCTTC.

The V call is TRBV12-2, the J call TRBJ2-5. TRBV12-2 is a pseudogene segment. The CDR3 extends over 15 amino acids. This CDR3 reads CASRSPYREEETQYF. The CDR3 DNA reads TGTGCAAGTCGCTCCCCTTACAGGGAGGAAGAGACCCAGTACTTC.